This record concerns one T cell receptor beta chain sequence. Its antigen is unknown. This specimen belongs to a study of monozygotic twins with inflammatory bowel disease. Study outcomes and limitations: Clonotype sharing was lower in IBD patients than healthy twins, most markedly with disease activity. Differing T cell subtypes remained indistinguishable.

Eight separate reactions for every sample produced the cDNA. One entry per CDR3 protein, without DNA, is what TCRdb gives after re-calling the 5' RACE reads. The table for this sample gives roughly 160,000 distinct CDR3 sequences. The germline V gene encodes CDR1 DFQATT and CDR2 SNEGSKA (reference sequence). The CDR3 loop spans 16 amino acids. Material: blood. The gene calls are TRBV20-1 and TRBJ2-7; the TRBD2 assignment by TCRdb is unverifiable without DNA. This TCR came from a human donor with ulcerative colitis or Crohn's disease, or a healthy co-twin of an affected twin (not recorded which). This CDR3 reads CSARDPHGETTYEQYF.